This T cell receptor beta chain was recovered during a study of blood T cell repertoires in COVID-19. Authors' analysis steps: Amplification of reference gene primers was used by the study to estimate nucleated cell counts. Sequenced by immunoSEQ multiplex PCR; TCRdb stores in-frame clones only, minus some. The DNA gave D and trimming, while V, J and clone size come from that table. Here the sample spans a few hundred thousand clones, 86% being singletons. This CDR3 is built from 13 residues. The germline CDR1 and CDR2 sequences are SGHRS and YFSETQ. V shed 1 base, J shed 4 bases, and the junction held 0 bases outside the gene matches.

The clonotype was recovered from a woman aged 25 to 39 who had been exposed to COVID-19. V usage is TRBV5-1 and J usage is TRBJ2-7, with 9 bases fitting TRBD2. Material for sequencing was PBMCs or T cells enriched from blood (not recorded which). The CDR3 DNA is TGCGCCAGCAGCTTGACTAGCGGGTACGAGCAGTACTTC. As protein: CASSLTSGYEQYF.